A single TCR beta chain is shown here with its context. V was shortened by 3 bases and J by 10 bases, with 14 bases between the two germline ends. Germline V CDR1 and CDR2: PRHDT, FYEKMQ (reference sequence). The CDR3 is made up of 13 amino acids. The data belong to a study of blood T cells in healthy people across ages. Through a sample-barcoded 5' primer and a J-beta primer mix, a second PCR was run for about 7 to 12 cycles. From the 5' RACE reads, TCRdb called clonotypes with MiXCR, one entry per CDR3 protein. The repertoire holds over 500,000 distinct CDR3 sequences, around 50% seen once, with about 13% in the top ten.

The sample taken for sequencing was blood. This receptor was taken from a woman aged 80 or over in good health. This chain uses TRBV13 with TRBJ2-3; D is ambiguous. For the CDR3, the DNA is TGTGCCAGCAGCTTCGGACCGAATTGGGCGCAGTATTTT. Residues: CASSFGPNWAQYF.